These 12 T cell receptor beta chains originate from one sample sequenced in a study of cytomegalovirus exposure and HLA in healthy donors (dated by TCRdb to about 2017). Library method: the immunoSEQ multiplex PCR assay. In TCRdb, the immuneACCESS table is reduced to in-frame sequences with V and J assigned. These tables do not hold every clone; where another copy was compared, an unresolved V gene accounts for under half, and the others remain unexplained. The sample contains over 150,000 clones, approximately 82% of them found a single time. The ten largest make up around 15% of the sample. Sequencing was done on a sample of PBMCs. These receptors were obtained from a woman aged 30 to 39 in good health and CMV-seropositive.

This chain links TRBV6-1 with TRBJ1-1; 12 positions agree with TRBD1. The CDR3 is 15 residues long. CDR1 and CDR2 from the germline V gene are MNHNS and SASEGT. The V gene end was trimmed by 8 bases and the J gene end by 5 bases; junction bases not matched to a gene: 9. The CDR3 sequence: CASPLGQGALTEAFF. In DNA, the CDR3 is TGTGCCAGCCCTTTGGGACAGGGGGCATTAACTGAAGCTTTCTTT.

The rearrangement joins TRBV5-8 to TRBJ2-7; no clear D. CDR3 length: 15 amino acids. Trimming stripped 2 bases from V and 0 bases from J, with 12 bases between. CDR1 and CDR2 from the germline V gene are SGHTS and YDEGEE. The CDR3, as DNA: TGTGCCAGCAGCTTAAAGACATTAAGCTCCTACGAGCAGTACTTC. It encodes CASSLKTLSSYEQYF.

The chain uses TRBV5-1 and TRBJ1-1; 8 bases line up with TRBD1. V was pared by 4 bases and J by 1 base, with 6 bases of the junction left unmatched. This CDR3 is 15 amino acids long. CDR1 is SGHRS and CDR2 is YFSETQ in the germline V gene. This CDR3 is CASSIRQGKNTEAFF. The CDR3 nucleotides are TGCGCCAGCAGCATACGACAGGGGAAGAACACTGAAGCTTTCTTT.

The chain is built from TRBV30 and TRBJ1-1, with 11 nucleotides matching TRBD1. CDR1 GTSNPN and CDR2 SVGIG come from the germline V gene (reference sequence). V lost 5 bases, J lost 4 bases, and 6 bases stayed unmatched. The CDR3 has 14 amino acids. The CDR3 coding sequence is TGTGCCTGGGAAGGGACAGGGGGAGGCACTGAAGCTTTCTTT. Amino acids: CAWEGTGGGTEAFF.

This clone was observed a few times. CDR3 nucleotides: TGTGCCAGCAGACCGACAGGGGGTAATGGCTACACCTTC. This translates into CASRPTGGNGYTF. This sequence joins TRBV7-9 and TRBJ1-2; 9 bases are shared with TRBD1. V lost 6 bases, J lost 6 bases, and 5 bases stayed unmatched. This CDR3 spans 13 amino acids. Germline V gene data show CDR1 as SEHNR and CDR2 as FQNEAQ (reference sequence).

As DNA, the CDR3 is TGTGCCAGCAGCCCTATGCGGTGGCCCCAGCATTTT. Translation gives CASSPMRWPQHF. The J gene is TRBJ1-5, the V gene TRBV7-8, with D unclear. V was clipped by 5 bases and J by 9 bases, with 11 bases between them. CDR1 is SGHVS, CDR2 FQNEAQ, per germline. This CDR3 region has 12 residues.

The chain is built from TRBV27 and TRBJ2-5, with 13 bases lining up with TRBD2. The J segment lost 4 bases and the V segment lost 5 bases, leaving 7 bases of the junction unmatched. CDR1 and CDR2 from the germline V gene are MNHEY and SMNVEV (reference sequence). The CDR3 sequence is 16 residues long. The CDR3 DNA follows: TGTGCCAGCAGTCCGCTCGGGACTAGCGGGACAGAGACCCAGTACTTC. It specifies CASSPLGTSGTETQYF.

The chain employs TRBV6-6 and TRBJ1-5; D is unclear. Germline V lookup: CDR1 MNHNY, CDR2 SVGAGI (reference sequence). The CDR3 contains 15 residues. Trimming took off 7 bases at V and 2 bases at J, with 15 bases between the two ends. CDR3: CASTGSGVRNQPQHF. CDR3 nucleotide sequence: TGTGCCAGCACAGGTTCCGGGGTTCGCAATCAGCCCCAGCATTTT.

The chain joins TRBV27 to TRBJ1-4; D perhaps matches TRBD1 (6 bases). V lost 3 bases to trimming and J lost 8 bases, with 16 bases between them. The CDR3 loop spans 15 amino acids. Germline lookup yields CDR1 MNHEY and CDR2 SMNVEV (reference sequence). Here the CDR3 reads CASSFLGGAGEKLFF. For the CDR3, the DNA is TGTGCCAGCAGTTTTCTTGGGGGGGCTGGAGAAAAACTGTTTTTT.

The J gene is TRBJ1-2, the V gene TRBV29-1, with TRBD1 matching 7 bases. Trimming removed 0 bases from V and 8 bases from J; junction bases left unmatched: 9. Germline CDR1 SQVTM, CDR2 ANQGSEA. The CDR3 is 14 amino acids. The CDR3 here is CSVEEPGQERGYTF. CDR3 nucleotide sequence: TGCAGCGTTGAAGAACCTGGACAGGAGAGGGGCTACACCTTC.

This rearrangement joins TRBV5-1 to TRBJ2-1; D call uncertain. This CDR3 contains 11 residues. The V end was cut by 1 base, the J end by 10 bases, with 6 bases between. Germline loops: CDR1 SGHRS, CDR2 YFSETQ. The CDR3 protein is CASSLHTEQFF. DNA for the CDR3: TGCGCCAGCAGCTTGCATACAGAGCAGTTCTTC.

V is TRBV9 and J is TRBJ2-7; possible D gene TRBD1, 5 bases. CDR1 SGDLS and CDR2 YYNGEE come from the germline V gene. Trimming removed 0 bases at V and 0 bases at J, with 7 bases between. The CDR3 sequence is 14 residues long. CDR3 loop: CASSVGQLSYEQYF. CDR3 DNA: TGTGCCAGCAGCGTAGGACAGCTCTCCTACGAGCAGTACTTC. Full variable domain (remainder filled in from reference TRBV9 and TRBJ2-7): DSGVTQTPKHLITATGQRVTLRCSPRSGDLSVYWYQQSLDQGLQFLIQYYNGEERAKGNILERFSAQQFPDLHSELNLSSLELGDSALYFCASSVGQLSYEQYFGPGTRLTVT.